Each of the 5 T cell receptor beta chains below was sequenced from the same sample in a study of CD8+CD57+ T cells in acquired aplastic anemia. It was genomic DNA that served as the template for profiling TCR beta VDJ and CDR3. TCRdb re-analysed the reads in MiXCR, keeping a single row per CDR3 protein. This table has roughly 150,000 distinct CDR3 sequences, roughly 50% appearing once. CD8+CD57+ cell expansion had been shown by flow cytometry in patients chosen for sequencing. Material for sequencing was sorted CD4+, CD8+, or CD8+CD57+ T cells (not recorded which) from PBMCs. These receptors all stem from a human donor with aplastic anemia.

Comments on this clonotype: At one boundary the junction diverges from the germline segment, which might be a read error. The V call is TRBV10-3, the J call TRBJ2-6; D is unresolved. CDR1 is ENHRY, CDR2 SYGVKD, per germline. There are 10 residues in the CDR3. The CDR3 nucleotides read TGTGCCAGCAGTGCCAACGTCCTGACTTTC. It codes for CASSANVLTF.

The chain links TRBV2 to TRBJ2-7; 10 nucleotides align to TRBD1. V lost 6 bases and J lost 9; bases outside the gene matches: 5. Germline V CDR1 and CDR2: SNHLY, FYNNEI. This CDR3 has 12 residues. CDR3 bases: TGTGCCAGCAGCGGGACAGGGGTTGTGCAGTACGTC. It specifies CASSGTGVVQYV.

The V gene is TRBV5-4, the J gene TRBJ1-1; 9 bases fit TRBD1. CDR3 length: 15 amino acids. Germline CDR1 SGHNT, CDR2 YYREEE (reference sequence). V dropped 4 bases and J dropped 3; count of bases not matched to a gene: 7. CDR3 amino acids: CASSQGQGRDTEAFF. As DNA, the CDR3 is TGTGCCAGCAGCCAGGGACAGGGTAGGGACACTGAAGCTTTCTTT.

Ten or more counts support this clonotype. V and J are TRBV12-3 or TRBV12-4 and TRBJ2-1; the match to TRBD1 covers 9 bases. The V and J ends lost 5 bases and 12 bases, in that order; junction bases with no gene match: 2. There are 11 residues in the CDR3. CDR3 coding DNA: TGTGCCAGCAGTCCGGGACAGGGGCAGTTCTTC. Residues: CASSPGQGQFF.

The chain recombines TRBV5-1 with TRBJ1-1, with no clear D. The V gene lost 3 bases and the J gene lost 5 bases, with 11 bases spanning the gap. Germline V CDR1 and CDR2: SGHRS, YFSETQ. This CDR3 region has 13 residues. The CDR3 region has the DNA TGCGCCAGCAGCTATCAACGGAGGACTGAAGCTTTCTTT. This sequence encodes CASSYQRRTEAFF.